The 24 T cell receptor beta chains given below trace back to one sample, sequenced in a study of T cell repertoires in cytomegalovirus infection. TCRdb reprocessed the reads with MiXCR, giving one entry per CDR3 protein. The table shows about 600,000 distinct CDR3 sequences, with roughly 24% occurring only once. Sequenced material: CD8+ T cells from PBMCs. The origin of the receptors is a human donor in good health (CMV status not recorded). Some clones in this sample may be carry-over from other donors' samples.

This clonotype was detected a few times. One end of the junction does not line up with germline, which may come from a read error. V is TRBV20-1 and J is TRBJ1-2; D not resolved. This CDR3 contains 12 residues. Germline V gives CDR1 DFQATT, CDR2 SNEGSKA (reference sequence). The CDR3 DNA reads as TGCAGTACTAGAACGGCCAACTATGGCTACACCTTC. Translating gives CSTRTANYGYTF.

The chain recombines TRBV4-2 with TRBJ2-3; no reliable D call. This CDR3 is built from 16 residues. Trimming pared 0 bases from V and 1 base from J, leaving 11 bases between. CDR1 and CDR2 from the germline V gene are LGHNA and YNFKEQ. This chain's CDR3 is CASSQDLVRGTDTQYF. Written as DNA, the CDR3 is TGTGCCAGCAGCCAAGATTTAGTTCGAGGCACAGATACGCAGTATTTT.

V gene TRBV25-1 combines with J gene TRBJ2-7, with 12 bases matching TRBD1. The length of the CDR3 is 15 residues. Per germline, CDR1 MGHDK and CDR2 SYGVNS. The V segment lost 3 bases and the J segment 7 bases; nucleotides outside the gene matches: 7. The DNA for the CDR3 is TGTGCCAGCAGTGACCCGGGACAGGGGGCCTGGGAGCAGTACTTC. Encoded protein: CASSDPGQGAWEQYF.

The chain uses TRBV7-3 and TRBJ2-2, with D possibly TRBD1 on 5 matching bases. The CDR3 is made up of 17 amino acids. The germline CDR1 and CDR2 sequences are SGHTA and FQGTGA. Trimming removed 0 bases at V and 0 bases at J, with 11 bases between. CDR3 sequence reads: CASSLTGQPPNTGELFF. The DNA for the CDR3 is TGTGCCAGCAGCTTAACTGGACAACCTCCGAACACCGGGGAGCTGTTTTTT.

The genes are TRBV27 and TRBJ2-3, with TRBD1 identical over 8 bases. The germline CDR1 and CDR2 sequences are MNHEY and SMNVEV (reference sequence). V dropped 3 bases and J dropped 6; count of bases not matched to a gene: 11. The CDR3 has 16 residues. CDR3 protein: CASSFLGQVLGDTQYF. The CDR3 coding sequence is TGTGCCAGCAGTTTCTTGGGACAGGTCTTAGGGGATACGCAGTATTTT.

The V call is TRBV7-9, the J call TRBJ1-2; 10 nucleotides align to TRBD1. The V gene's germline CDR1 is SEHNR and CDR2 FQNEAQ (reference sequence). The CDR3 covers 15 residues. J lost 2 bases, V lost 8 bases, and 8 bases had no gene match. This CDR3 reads CASRGETGGNYGYTF. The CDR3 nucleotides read TGTGCCAGCCGGGGTGAGACAGGGGGCAACTATGGCTACACCTTC.

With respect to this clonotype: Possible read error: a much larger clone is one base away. CDR3 loop: CASSVHPADTEAFF. In nucleotides, the CDR3 is TGTGCCAGCAGTGTGCATCCGGCCGACACTGAAGCTTTCTTT. The rearrangement uses TRBV27 and TRBJ1-1, with D uncertain. CDR1 is MNHEY, CDR2 SMNVEV, per germline (reference sequence). The V end lost 5 bases, the J end lost 3 bases, and 13 bases lay between the germline ends. This CDR3 region has 14 residues.

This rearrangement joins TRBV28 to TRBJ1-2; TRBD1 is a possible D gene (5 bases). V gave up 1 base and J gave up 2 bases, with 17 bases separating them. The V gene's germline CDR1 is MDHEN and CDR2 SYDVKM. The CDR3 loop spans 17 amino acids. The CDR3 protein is CASSLYLGGRVNYGYTF. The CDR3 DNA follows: TGTGCCAGCAGTTTATATTTGGGGGGACGGGTCAACTATGGCTACACCTTC.

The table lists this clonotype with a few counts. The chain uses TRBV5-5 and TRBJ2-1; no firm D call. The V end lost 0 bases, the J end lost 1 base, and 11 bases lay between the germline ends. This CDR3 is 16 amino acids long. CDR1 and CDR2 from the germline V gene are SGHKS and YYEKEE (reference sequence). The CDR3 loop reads CASSLVLRKSYNEQFF. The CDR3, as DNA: TGTGCCAGCAGCTTGGTCTTGCGCAAGTCCTACAATGAGCAGTTCTTC.

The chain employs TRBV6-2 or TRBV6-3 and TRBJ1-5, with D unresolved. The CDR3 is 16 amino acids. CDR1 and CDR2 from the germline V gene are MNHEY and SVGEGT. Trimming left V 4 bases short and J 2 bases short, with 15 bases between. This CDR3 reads CASSFFPSGGNQPQHF. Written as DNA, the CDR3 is TGTGCCAGCAGTTTCTTCCCATCAGGCGGCAATCAGCCCCAGCATTTT.

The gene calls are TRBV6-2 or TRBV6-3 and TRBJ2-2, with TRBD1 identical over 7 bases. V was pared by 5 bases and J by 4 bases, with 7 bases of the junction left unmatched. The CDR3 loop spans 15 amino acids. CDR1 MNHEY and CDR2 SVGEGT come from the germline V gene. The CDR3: CASSTLAGGTGELFF. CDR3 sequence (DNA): TGTGCCAGCAGTACCCTAGCAGGGGGCACCGGGGAGCTGTTTTTT.

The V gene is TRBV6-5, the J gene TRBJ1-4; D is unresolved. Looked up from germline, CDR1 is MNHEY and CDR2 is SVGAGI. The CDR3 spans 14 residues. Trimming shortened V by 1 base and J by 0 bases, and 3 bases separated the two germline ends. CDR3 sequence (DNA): TGTGCCAGCAGTTACTTAGCAACTAATGAAAAACTGTTTTTT. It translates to CASSYLATNEKLFF.

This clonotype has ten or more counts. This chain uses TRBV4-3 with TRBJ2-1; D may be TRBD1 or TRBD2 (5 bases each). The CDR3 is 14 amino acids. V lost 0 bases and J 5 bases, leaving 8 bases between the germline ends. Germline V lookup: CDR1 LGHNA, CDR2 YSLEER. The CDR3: CASSQDRGDNEQFF. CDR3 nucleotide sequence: TGCGCCAGCAGCCAAGATAGAGGGGACAATGAGCAGTTCTTC.

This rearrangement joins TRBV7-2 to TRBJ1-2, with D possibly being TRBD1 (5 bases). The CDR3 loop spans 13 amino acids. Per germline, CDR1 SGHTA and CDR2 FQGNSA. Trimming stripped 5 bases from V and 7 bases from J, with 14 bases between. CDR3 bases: TGTGCCAGCAGCCTACAGGAGTACGGTGGCTACACCTTC. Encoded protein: CASSLQEYGGYTF.

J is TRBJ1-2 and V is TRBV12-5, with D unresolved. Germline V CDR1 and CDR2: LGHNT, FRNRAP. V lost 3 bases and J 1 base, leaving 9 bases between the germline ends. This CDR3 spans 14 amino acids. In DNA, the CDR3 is TGTGCTAGTGGTTTAGGGAGACTTAACTATGGCTACACCTTC. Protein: CASGLGRLNYGYTF.

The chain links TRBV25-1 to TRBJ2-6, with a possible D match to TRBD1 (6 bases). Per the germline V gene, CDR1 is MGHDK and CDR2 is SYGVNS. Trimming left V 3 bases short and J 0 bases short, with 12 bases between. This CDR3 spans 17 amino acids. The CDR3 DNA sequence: TGTGCCAGCAGTGACCGGGACAACTACTCTGGGGCCAACGTCCTGACTTTC. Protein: CASSDRDNYSGANVLTF.

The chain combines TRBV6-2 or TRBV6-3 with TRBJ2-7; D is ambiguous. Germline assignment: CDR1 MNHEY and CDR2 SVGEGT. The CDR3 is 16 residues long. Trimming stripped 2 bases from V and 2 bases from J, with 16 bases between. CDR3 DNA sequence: TGTGCCAGCAGTTACGGGCCTACGGCGTCTGCCTACGAGCAGTACTTC. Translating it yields CASSYGPTASAYEQYF.

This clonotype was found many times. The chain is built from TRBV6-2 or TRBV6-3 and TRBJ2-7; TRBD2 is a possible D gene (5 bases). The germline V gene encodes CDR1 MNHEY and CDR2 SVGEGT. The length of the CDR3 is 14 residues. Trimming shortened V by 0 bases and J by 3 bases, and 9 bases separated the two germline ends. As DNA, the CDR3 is TGTGCCAGCAGTTACTCAGGACGGGACTACGAGCAGTACGTC. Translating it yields CASSYSGRDYEQYV.

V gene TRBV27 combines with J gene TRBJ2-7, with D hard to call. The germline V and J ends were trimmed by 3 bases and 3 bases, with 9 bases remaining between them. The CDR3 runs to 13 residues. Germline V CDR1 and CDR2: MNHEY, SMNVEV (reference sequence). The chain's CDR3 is CASSFGPLYEQYF. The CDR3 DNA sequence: TGTGCCAGCAGTTTCGGCCCCCTCTACGAGCAGTACTTC.

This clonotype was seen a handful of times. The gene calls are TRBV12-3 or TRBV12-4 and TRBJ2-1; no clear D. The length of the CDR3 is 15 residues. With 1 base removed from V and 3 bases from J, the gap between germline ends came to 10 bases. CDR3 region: CASSLGPRNYNEQFF. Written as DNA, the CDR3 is TGTGCCAGCAGTTTAGGCCCCCGCAACTACAATGAGCAGTTCTTC.

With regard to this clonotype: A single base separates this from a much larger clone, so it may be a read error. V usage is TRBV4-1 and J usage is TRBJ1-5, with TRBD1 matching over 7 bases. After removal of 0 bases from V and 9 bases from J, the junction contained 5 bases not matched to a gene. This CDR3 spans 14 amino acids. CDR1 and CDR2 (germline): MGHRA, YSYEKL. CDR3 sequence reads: CASSQDSGGRPQHF. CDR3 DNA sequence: TGCGCCAGCAGCCAAGACTCAGGGGGTCGGCCCCAGCATTTT.

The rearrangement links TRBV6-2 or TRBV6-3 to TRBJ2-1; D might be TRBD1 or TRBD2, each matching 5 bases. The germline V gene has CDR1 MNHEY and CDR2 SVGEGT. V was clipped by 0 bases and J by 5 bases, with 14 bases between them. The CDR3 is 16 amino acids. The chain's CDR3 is CASSYSVEGYHNEQFF. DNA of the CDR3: TGTGCCAGCAGTTACTCCGTAGAGGGGTACCACAATGAGCAGTTCTTC.

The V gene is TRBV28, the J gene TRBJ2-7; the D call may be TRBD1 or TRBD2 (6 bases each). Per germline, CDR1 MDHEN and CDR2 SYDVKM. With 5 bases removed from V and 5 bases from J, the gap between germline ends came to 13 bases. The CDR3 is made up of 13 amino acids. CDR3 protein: CASSKRGVHEQYV. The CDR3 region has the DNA TGTGCCAGCAGTAAAAGGGGGGTGCACGAGCAGTACGTC.

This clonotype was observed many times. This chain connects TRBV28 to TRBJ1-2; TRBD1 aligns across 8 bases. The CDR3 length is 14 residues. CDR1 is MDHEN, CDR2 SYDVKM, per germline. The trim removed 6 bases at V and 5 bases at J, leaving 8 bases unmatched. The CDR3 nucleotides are TGTGCCAGCAGCTTCGGACAGGGATATTATGGCTACACCTTC. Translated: CASSFGQGYYGYTF.